The clone carrying this T cell receptor beta chain was counted ten times or more. Its antigen remains unknown. The sample comes from a study of early T cells in non-severe SARS-CoV-2 infection. General study findings and limits: There was a bias toward anti-spike CD8 responses in VDJdb matching, which missed private and CD4 specificities.

The CDR3 sequence is 15 residues long. Germline V gene lookup returns CDR1 MNHEY and CDR2 SMNVEV (reference sequence). The trim removed 5 bases at V and 3 bases at J, leaving 7 bases unmatched. TCRdb analysed the 5' RACE reads with MiXCR anew, one entry per CDR3 protein. There are tens of thousands of distinct CDR3 sequences in the sample; around 3.3% occur only once, and around 5.5% lies in the top ten. The rearrangement uses TRBV27 and TRBJ2-3; 8 nucleotides match TRBD2. The sequencing sample was made of whole blood. The TCR was taken from an adult who was a healthcare worker with PCR-confirmed SARS-CoV-2 infection or an uninfected control (not recorded which). The CDR3 bases are TGTGCCAGCAGTGTCGGGGGGGGGCGGACAGATACGCAGTATTTT. The encoded protein is CASSVGGGRTDTQYF.